This T cell receptor (beta chain) emerged from a study of T cells expressing NK-cell markers. For the study at large: Sorted CD3+CD56-NKG2C+, CD3+CD56+NKG2C+ and CD3+CD56+NKG2C- T cells supplied the TCR beta repertoires.

This CDR3 is built from 16 residues. Germline V gene data show CDR1 as LNHNV and CDR2 as YYDKDF (reference sequence). No DNA is given; TCRdb re-called the 5' RACE reads and lists each CDR3 protein once. This table lists about 380,000 distinct CDR3 sequences. The chain uses TRBV15 and TRBJ2-5; TCRdb selects TRBD1, and the lack of DNA leaves this call unchecked. This clonotype originated in a man between 18 and 69 years old in good health. Sequencing input: blood T cells: a sorted CD56 or NKG2C T cell subset, CD4+ or CD8+ T cells, or bulk PBMC T cells (not recorded which). CDR3 residues: CATSRDFWGQGETQYF.